This T cell receptor beta chain stems from a study of T cell repertoires in cytomegalovirus infection. Study as a whole: Public TCR beta signatures were indicative of both CMV infection and a matching HLA type.

Trimming removed 0 bases at V and 4 bases at J, with 6 bases between. Germline CDR1 MNHEY, CDR2 SVGAGI. This CDR3 comprises 13 residues. This clonotype turned up a few times. The antigen remains undetermined. The study, taken as a whole, reports: Summed frequency of public TCR beta families distinguished CMV carriers with the relevant HLA. CMV-specific TCR beta clonotypes restricted by HLA-C dominated the ex vivo response.

TCRdb analysed the reads with MiXCR anew, one entry per CDR3 protein. The sample contains 300,000 to 400,000 distinct CDR3 sequences, roughly 18% of which appear only once. The chain recombines TRBV6-5 with TRBJ1-2; no reliable D call. The clonotype was recovered from a human donor in good health (CMV status not recorded). Some clones in this sample may be carry-over from other donors' samples. The sample consisted of PBMCs. The CDR3 here is CASSYSRVYGYTF. DNA for the CDR3: TGTGCCAGCAGTTACTCGAGGGTCTATGGCTACACCTTC.